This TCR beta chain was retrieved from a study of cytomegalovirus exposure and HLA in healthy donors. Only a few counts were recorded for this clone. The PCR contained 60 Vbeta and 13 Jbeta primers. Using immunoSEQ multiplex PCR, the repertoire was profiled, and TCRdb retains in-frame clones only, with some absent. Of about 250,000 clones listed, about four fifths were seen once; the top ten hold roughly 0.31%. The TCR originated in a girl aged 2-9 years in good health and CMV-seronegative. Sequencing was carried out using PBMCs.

The CDR3: CASSEPTKQGLDEKLFF. The DNA for the CDR3 is TGTGCCAGCAGTGAACCGACTAAACAGGGATTGGATGAAAAACTGTTTTTT. The chain is built from TRBV6-1 and TRBJ1-4; TRBD1 might be the D (6 bases). V was clipped by 2 bases and J by 6 bases, with 19 bases between them. The germline CDR1 and CDR2 sequences are MNHNS and SASEGT. The CDR3 is 17 residues long.